The rows below give T cell receptor beta chains drawn from one sample of a study of technical replicates of blood from a few donors. The protocol was immunoSEQ multiplex PCR, while the TCRdb copy is restricted to in-frame clones and leaves out a portion. The sample carries about 100,000 clones, almost 96% recorded once. Input material: T cells isolated from PBMCs. These receptors were collected from a human donor in good health. Both conserved end residues are part of each CDR3. The D gene is left open where the match is weak. Clone sizes are given selectively: once, few, many, or a class where the clone is expanded.

d_gene: NA
abundance: NA
v_gene: TRBV2
j_gene: TRBJ1-1
CDR3nt: TGTGCCAGCAGGCGGACAGAGGGAATCATGACCTGGAACACTGAAGCTTTCTTT
CDR3aa: CASRRTEGIMTWNTEAFF

d_gene: TRBD1
abundance: NA
v_gene: TRBV9
j_gene: TRBJ2-6
CDR3nt: TGTGCCAGCAGCCTACGAGGAGCGTGGACAGGGGATTTCTCTGGGGCCAACGTCCTGACTTTC
CDR3aa: CASSLRGAWTGDFSGANVLTF

d_gene: NA
abundance: NA
v_gene: TRBV7-9
j_gene: TRBJ1-1
CDR3nt: TGTGCCAGCAGCTTATTCACTGCTCACACTGAAGCTTTCTTT
CDR3aa: CASSLFTAHTEAFF

d_gene: NA
abundance: NA
v_gene: TRBV6-4
j_gene: TRBJ1-1
CDR3nt: TGTGCCAGCAGTGACTCCGCGGAGAACACTGAAGCTTTCTTT
CDR3aa: CASSDSAENTEAFF

d_gene: TRBD2
abundance: NA
v_gene: TRBV12-5
j_gene: TRBJ2-2
CDR3nt: TGTGCTAGTGGTTTGGTATATACGGGGGAAACTAGCGGGACCCCCGGGGAGCTGTTTTTT
CDR3aa: CASGLVYTGETSGTPGELFF

d_gene: TRBD2
abundance: once
v_gene: TRBV27
j_gene: TRBJ2-3
CDR3nt: TGTGCCAGCAGTTTATTTTCGTTTGGGTGGACTAGCGGGAGTAGAAGCACAGATACGCAGTATTTT
CDR3aa: CASSLFSFGWTSGSRSTDTQYF

d_gene: NA
abundance: NA
v_gene: TRBV28
j_gene: TRBJ1-5
CDR3nt: TGTGCCAGCAGCCCAGCGAGGTTTGATCAGCCCCAGCATTTT
CDR3aa: CASSPARFDQPQHF

d_gene: NA
abundance: NA
v_gene: TRBV7-3
j_gene: TRBJ2-2
CDR3nt: TGTGCCAGCAGCTTAGCGACAGAATCCACCGGGGAGCTGTTTTTT
CDR3aa: CASSLATESTGELFF

d_gene: NA
abundance: once
v_gene: TRBV6-1
j_gene: TRBJ2-5
CDR3nt: TGTGCCAGTAAAAGCGGAGACGGGGAGACCCAGTACTTC
CDR3aa: CASKSGDGETQYF

d_gene: NA
abundance: NA
v_gene: TRBV4-1
j_gene: TRBJ1-5
CDR3nt: TGCGCCAGCAGCCAAGAGACTTCGGGGGTGGGTGGTCAGCCCCAGCATTTT
CDR3aa: CASSQETSGVGGQPQHF

d_gene: TRBD2
abundance: NA
v_gene: TRBV30
j_gene: TRBJ2-5
CDR3nt: TGTGCCTGGTCATTTAGCGGGGAAGAGACCCAGTACTTC
CDR3aa: CAWSFSGEETQYF

d_gene: NA
abundance: NA
v_gene: TRBV19
j_gene: TRBJ1-4
CDR3nt: TGTGCCAGTAGTACCCCCGAATTGGGGCTGTGGACCGAAAAACTGTTTTTT
CDR3aa: CASSTPELGLWTEKLFF

d_gene: NA
abundance: NA
v_gene: TRBV7-9
j_gene: TRBJ2-3
CDR3nt: TGTGCCAGCAGCTGGAAACAGGTTAGCACAGATACGCAGTATTTT
CDR3aa: CASSWKQVSTDTQYF

d_gene: TRBD1
abundance: NA
v_gene: TRBV7-9
j_gene: TRBJ1-4
CDR3nt: TGTGCCAGCTGCGAGACAGGGGTTATTGAAAAACTGTTTTTT
CDR3aa: CASCETGVIEKLFF

d_gene: TRBD1
abundance: NA
v_gene: TRBV7-2
j_gene: TRBJ2-2
CDR3nt: TGTGCCAGCAGCCAGATGACAGGGATGATCACCGGGGAGCTGTTTTTT
CDR3aa: CASSQMTGMITGELFF

d_gene: NA
abundance: NA
v_gene: TRBV6-1
j_gene: TRBJ1-3
CDR3nt: TGTGCCAGCAGTGTCGTGAGGGGGGGGACTGGAAACACCATATATTTT
CDR3aa: CASSVVRGGTGNTIYF

d_gene: TRBD2
abundance: NA
v_gene: TRBV11-2
j_gene: TRBJ2-3
CDR3nt: TGTGCCAGCAGCTTACCAAGCGGGGGAGACACAGATACGCAGTATTTT
CDR3aa: CASSLPSGGDTDTQYF

d_gene: NA
abundance: NA
v_gene: TRBV2
j_gene: TRBJ1-1
CDR3nt: TGTGCCAGCCGTCCGGGAGCGCTTATGAACACTGAAGCTTTCTTT
CDR3aa: CASRPGALMNTEAFF

d_gene: NA
abundance: NA
v_gene: TRBV11-2
j_gene: TRBJ2-2
CDR3nt: TGTGCCAGCAGCTTATTGGGAGGAAGTACCGGGGAGCTGTTTTTT
CDR3aa: CASSLLGGSTGELFF

d_gene: NA
abundance: once
v_gene: TRBV12-2
j_gene: TRBJ2-2
CDR3nt: TGTGCAAGTCGCCTCATCAGTAGGACAGGGTATACTAGTGCCGGGGAGCTGTTTTTT
CDR3aa: CASRLISRTGYTSAGELFF

d_gene: TRBD2
abundance: NA
v_gene: TRBV6-5
j_gene: TRBJ2-7
CDR3nt: TGTGCCAGCAGTTCCAGCGGGAGGGCCAGCAACGAGCAGTACTTC
CDR3aa: CASSSSGRASNEQYF

d_gene: TRBD2
abundance: NA
v_gene: TRBV5-1
j_gene: TRBJ2-3
CDR3nt: TGCGCCAGCAGACCTAGCGGGGGGAGCACAGATACGCAGTATTTT
CDR3aa: CASRPSGGSTDTQYF

d_gene: NA
abundance: NA
v_gene: TRBV5-6
j_gene: TRBJ1-2
CDR3nt: TGTGCCAGCAGCTTGGAGGAGGAGTACTATGGCTACACCTTC
CDR3aa: CASSLEEEYYGYTF

d_gene: NA
abundance: NA
v_gene: TRBV19
j_gene: TRBJ2-3
CDR3nt: TGTGCCACTTCACAGGGATGGGCAGATACGCAGTATTTT
CDR3aa: CATSQGWADTQYF

d_gene: NA
abundance: NA
v_gene: TRBV6-5
j_gene: TRBJ2-7
CDR3nt: TGTGCCAGCAGTTTCGGGAATGGGGAAAAATACGAGCAGTACTTC
CDR3aa: CASSFGNGEKYEQYF

d_gene: TRBD1
abundance: NA
v_gene: TRBV27
j_gene: TRBJ1-5
CDR3nt: TGTGCCAGCAGTTTCCGTCCCCCGATCGGACAGGCCTCACGGGGCAATCAGCCCCAGCATTTT
CDR3aa: CASSFRPPIGQASRGNQPQHF

d_gene: TRBD1
abundance: NA
v_gene: TRBV7-9
j_gene: TRBJ2-5
CDR3nt: TGTGCCAGCAGCGGTACAGGGACAGAAGAGACCCAGTACTTC
CDR3aa: CASSGTGTEETQYF

d_gene: TRBD1
abundance: NA
v_gene: TRBV5-1
j_gene: TRBJ1-1
CDR3nt: TGCGCCAGCAGCTTGAGTACAGGGGTGAACACTGAAGCTTTCTTT
CDR3aa: CASSLSTGVNTEAFF

d_gene: NA
abundance: NA
v_gene: TRBV4-1
j_gene: TRBJ2-2
CDR3nt: TGCGCCAGCAGCCAAGGGGTGGGGCGAACACCCGGGGAGCTGTTTTTT
CDR3aa: CASSQGVGRTPGELFF

d_gene: TRBD1
abundance: once
v_gene: TRBV19
j_gene: TRBJ2-5
CDR3nt: TGTGCCAGTAGCGACAGGGGCCGTGGGGAGACCCAGTACTTC
CDR3aa: CASSDRGRGETQYF

d_gene: NA
abundance: NA
v_gene: TRBV28
j_gene: TRBJ2-1
CDR3nt: TGTGCCAGCAGGGAGTACAGGTACAATGAGCAGTTCTTC
CDR3aa: CASREYRYNEQFF

d_gene: NA
abundance: NA
v_gene: TRBV11-2
j_gene: TRBJ2-6
CDR3nt: TGTGCCAGCAGCCAGGGAAGAACTACTGGGGCCAACGTCCTGACTTTC
CDR3aa: CASSQGRTTGANVLTF

d_gene: NA
abundance: NA
v_gene: TRBV2
j_gene: TRBJ1-1
CDR3nt: TGTGCCAGCAGGAACTCAGGGGACACTGAAGCTTTCTTT
CDR3aa: CASRNSGDTEAFF

d_gene: NA
abundance: NA
v_gene: TRBV7-2
j_gene: TRBJ2-3
CDR3nt: TGTGCCAGCAGCTTACGACAGAGCACAGATACGCAGTATTTT
CDR3aa: CASSLRQSTDTQYF

d_gene: TRBD2
abundance: NA
v_gene: TRBV9
j_gene: TRBJ2-1
CDR3nt: TGTGCCAGCAGCGTAGACCTAAGCGGGGGGGCGCGAAGAACCTACAATGAGCAGTTCTTC
CDR3aa: CASSVDLSGGARRTYNEQFF

d_gene: TRBD1
abundance: NA
v_gene: TRBV30
j_gene: TRBJ2-5
CDR3nt: TGTGCCTGGAGGAGGGACAGCCAGTTTAGAGAGACCCAGTACTTC
CDR3aa: CAWRRDSQFRETQYF

d_gene: NA
abundance: NA
v_gene: TRBV2
j_gene: TRBJ1-2
CDR3nt: TGTGCCAGCACCCCCAGGCCGCATTACTATGGCTACACCTTC
CDR3aa: CASTPRPHYYGYTF

d_gene: NA
abundance: NA
v_gene: TRBV4-1
j_gene: TRBJ1-4
CDR3nt: TGCGCCAGCAGCCAAGCCGGGGGGCCAAGAAACAATGAAAAACTGTTTTTT
CDR3aa: CASSQAGGPRNNEKLFF

d_gene: NA
abundance: NA
v_gene: TRBV14
j_gene: TRBJ1-2
CDR3nt: TGTGCCAGCAGCCAAACAGGACCCTATGGCTACACCTTC
CDR3aa: CASSQTGPYGYTF

d_gene: NA
abundance: NA
v_gene: TRBV7-9
j_gene: TRBJ1-5
CDR3nt: TGTGCCAGCAGCCAGGGACAACTAGATCAGCCCCAGCATTTT
CDR3aa: CASSQGQLDQPQHF

d_gene: TRBD2
abundance: NA
v_gene: TRBV19
j_gene: TRBJ2-1
CDR3nt: TGTGCCAGTAGTGCTGGTAGCGGGAGGGTGACCAATGAGCAGTTCTTC
CDR3aa: CASSAGSGRVTNEQFF

d_gene: NA
abundance: once
v_gene: TRBV5-1
j_gene: TRBJ2-3
CDR3nt: TGCGCCAGCAGCTTGGTTCTGGGGGCAGGCGCAGATACGCAGTATTTT
CDR3aa: CASSLVLGAGADTQYF

d_gene: NA
abundance: NA
v_gene: TRBV11-2
j_gene: TRBJ2-3
CDR3nt: TGTGCCAGCAGCTTAGAGGGTAGGAGTCCAGATACGCAGTATTTT
CDR3aa: CASSLEGRSPDTQYF

d_gene: NA
abundance: NA
v_gene: TRBV6-5
j_gene: TRBJ1-2
CDR3nt: TGTGCCAGCAGTCCTTTGAGTCCAGGGAACTATGGCTACACCTTC
CDR3aa: CASSPLSPGNYGYTF

d_gene: TRBD2
abundance: NA
v_gene: TRBV14
j_gene: TRBJ2-1
CDR3nt: TGTGCCAGCAGCCCCGGGACTAGCGGGTACAATGAGCAGTTCTTC
CDR3aa: CASSPGTSGYNEQFF

d_gene: NA
abundance: NA
v_gene: TRBV5-1
j_gene: TRBJ1-2
CDR3nt: TGCGCCAGCAGTCAGGCAGCTAACTATGGCTACACCTTC
CDR3aa: CASSQAANYGYTF

d_gene: NA
abundance: NA
v_gene: TRBV30
j_gene: TRBJ1-3
CDR3nt: TGTGCCTGGAGTAGGGACTTCGAACCTGGAAACACCATATATTTT
CDR3aa: CAWSRDFEPGNTIYF

d_gene: NA
abundance: NA
v_gene: TRBV5-4
j_gene: TRBJ2-2
CDR3nt: TGTGCCAGCAGCTTGACGGGAGCCGGGGAGCTGTTTTTT
CDR3aa: CASSLTGAGELFF

d_gene: NA
abundance: NA
v_gene: TRBV2
j_gene: TRBJ1-6
CDR3nt: TGTGCCAGCATACTAAGGACTGACAATTCACCCCTCCACTTT
CDR3aa: CASILRTDNSPLHF

d_gene: TRBD1
abundance: NA
v_gene: TRBV6-5
j_gene: TRBJ2-7
CDR3nt: TGTGCCAGCAGTTACGCGGGACAGGGGGCCGCCTACGAGCAGTACTTC
CDR3aa: CASSYAGQGAAYEQYF

d_gene: NA
abundance: NA
v_gene: TRBV7-8
j_gene: TRBJ1-4
CDR3nt: TGTGCCAGCAGCTCGCGGGGGGCGCTAACTGAAAAACTGTTTTTT
CDR3aa: CASSSRGALTEKLFF